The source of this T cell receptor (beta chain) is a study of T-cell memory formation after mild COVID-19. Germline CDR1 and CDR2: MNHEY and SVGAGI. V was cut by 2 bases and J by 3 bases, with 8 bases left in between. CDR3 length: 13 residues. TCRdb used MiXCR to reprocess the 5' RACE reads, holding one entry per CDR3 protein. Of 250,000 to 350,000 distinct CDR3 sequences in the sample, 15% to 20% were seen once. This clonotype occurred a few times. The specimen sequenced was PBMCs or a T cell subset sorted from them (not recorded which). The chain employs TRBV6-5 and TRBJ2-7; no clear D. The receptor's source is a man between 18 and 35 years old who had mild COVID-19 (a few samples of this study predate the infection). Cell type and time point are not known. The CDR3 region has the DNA TGTGCCAGCAGTTACGATGCCGGCTACGAGCAGTACGTC. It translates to CASSYDAGYEQYV.